Below are 18 T cell receptor beta chains sequenced from a single sample in a study of T-cell memory formation after mild COVID-19. Using its own MiXCR run on the 5' RACE reads, TCRdb lists one record per CDR3 protein. The sample shows tens of thousands of distinct CDR3 sequences, roughly 11% of them seen only once. Sequenced: PBMCs or a T cell subset sorted from them (not recorded which). All receptors derive from a man aged 18-30 years who had mild COVID-19 (a few samples of this study predate the infection). Cell type and time point are not known.

This clonotype was picked up many times. The V and J genes are TRBV28 and TRBJ2-7; D is possibly TRBD1 (5 bases). Germline CDR1 and CDR2: MDHEN and SYDVKM. The V and J ends lost 4 bases and 3 bases respectively, with 7 bases between them. This CDR3 comprises 12 residues. The CDR3 DNA reads TGTGCCAGCAGTTCAGACAGCTACGAGCAGTACGTC. Amino acid sequence: CASSSDSYEQYV.

This chain joins TRBV12-3 or TRBV12-4 and TRBJ2-7, with a weak D call TRBD2 (5 bases). With 3 bases removed from V and 4 bases from J, the gap between germline ends came to 10 bases. The CDR3 is 13 amino acids. The CDR3: CASSFGRTYEQYV. The CDR3 DNA reads TGTGCCAGCAGTTTTGGCAGGACTTACGAGCAGTACGTC.

This clonotype was counted at least ten times. J is TRBJ2-5 and V is TRBV7-2, with 7 bases identical to TRBD2. Germline lookup yields CDR1 SGHTA and CDR2 FQGNSA. J was trimmed by 5 bases and V by 1 base; bases with no gene match: 4. CDR3 length: 14 amino acids. The CDR3 is CASSLVYGGETQYF. DNA of the CDR3: TGTGCCAGCAGCTTAGTATACGGGGGGGAGACCCAGTACTTC.

The chain has TRBV7-2 and TRBJ1-2, with 10 bases lining up with TRBD1. V shed 4 bases, J shed 4 bases, and the junction held 3 bases outside the gene matches. CDR1 and CDR2 (germline): SGHTA, FQGNSA. This CDR3 comprises 14 residues. The CDR3 nucleotides are TGTGCCAGCAGCTGGACAGGGGGTAGCTATGGCTACACCTTC. Translating gives CASSWTGGSYGYTF.

This clonotype was seen repeatedly, ten times or more. CDR3 sequence (DNA): TGTGCCACCAGCGCCGTTCGGGCTAGCGGGGGTCGCACAGATACGCAGTATTTT. This gives the protein CATSAVRASGGRTDTQYF. The genes are TRBV15 and TRBJ2-3, with TRBD2 matching over 10 bases. The germline CDR1 and CDR2 sequences are LNHNV and YYDKDF (reference sequence). This CDR3 contains 18 residues. The V and J ends lost 5 bases and 1 base, in that order; junction bases with no gene match: 12.

This clonotype has a count of ten or more. CDR3 DNA sequence: TGTGCCAGCAGTTTAATCCCGGGACAGGGGCCGAGCTCCTACGAGCAGTACGTC. Its protein product is CASSLIPGQGPSSYEQYV. The rearrangement uses TRBV12-3 or TRBV12-4 and TRBJ2-7; the match to TRBD1 covers 10 bases. The ends lost 2 bases at V and 0 bases at J; junction bases unmatched: 10. CDR3 length equals 18 residues.

This clonotype was counted ten times or more. The chain has TRBV7-2 and TRBJ1-1; D unresolved. Trimming cost V 0 bases and J 12 bases, with 8 bases left between them. The CDR3 runs 11 residues. The germline V gene has CDR1 SGHTA and CDR2 FQGNSA. The CDR3 nucleotides are TGTGCCAGCAGCTTAGCGGGTTTGTCTTTCTTT. This encodes CASSLAGLSFF.

This clonotype has ten or more counts. The gene calls are TRBV11-2 and TRBJ2-5; 8 bases are a match to TRBD2. V lost 1 base and J lost 4; bases outside the gene matches: 2. Germline V gene lookup returns CDR1 SGHAT and CDR2 FQNNGV. The CDR3 is made up of 14 amino acids. The CDR3 coding sequence is TGTGCCAGCAGCTTAGCGGGGGGGCCAGAGACCCAGTACTTC. Translating it yields CASSLAGGPETQYF.

This clonotype was seen many times. V gene TRBV2 combines with J gene TRBJ1-5; possibly TRBD1 for D (5 bases). V was trimmed by 7 bases and J by 3 bases, leaving 13 bases between them. The germline gives CDR1 SNHLY, CDR2 FYNNEI. This CDR3 has 14 amino acids. CDR3: CASTLGANNQPQHF. CDR3 sequence (DNA): TGTGCCAGCACGTTAGGGGCGAACAATCAGCCCCAGCATTTT. Looking up the rest from reference TRBV2 and TRBJ1-5 gives the full variable domain: EPEVTQTPSHQVTQMGQEVILRCVPISNHLYFYWYRQILGQKVEFLVSFYNNEISEKSEIFDDQFSVERPDGSNFTLKIRSTKLEDSAMYFCASTLGANNQPQHFGDGTRLSIL.

This clonotype was detected ten times or more. The junction differs from germline at one of its ends, possibly a read error. The rearrangement joins TRBV6-5 to TRBJ1-3; possibly TRBD1 for D (5 bases). Germline V gives CDR1 MNHEY, CDR2 SVGAGI. This CDR3 is built from 17 residues. In DNA, the CDR3 is TGTGCCTGCAGTTACTCCGGCAGGGTTGGCTCTGGAAACACCATATATTTT. Protein: CACSYSGRVGSGNTIYF.

The chain combines TRBV5-8 with TRBJ2-1; 7 bases are a match to TRBD2. The CDR3 consists of 17 residues. The germline V gene has CDR1 SGHTS and CDR2 YDEGEE. The V gene end was trimmed by 4 bases and the J gene end by 0 bases; junction bases not matched to a gene: 10. CDR3 protein: CASSPSPSSGSYNEQFF. DNA for the CDR3: TGTGCCAGCAGCCCTTCTCCTTCTAGCGGCTCCTACAATGAGCAGTTCTTC.

In this sample, this clonotype turned up a few times. This chain joins TRBV7-2 and TRBJ2-5; TRBD2 aligns across 10 bases. The CDR3 is 14 residues long. The ends lost 5 bases at V and 5 bases at J; junction bases unmatched: 5. CDR1 and CDR2 from the germline V gene are SGHTA and FQGNSA. The chain's CDR3 is CASSVRAGGETQYF. CDR3 in DNA: TGTGCCAGCAGCGTCAGAGCGGGGGGGGAGACCCAGTACTTC.

In its sample, this clonotype was seen many times. The genes are TRBV5-1 and TRBJ2-1; D remains ambiguous. Per the germline V gene, CDR1 is SGHRS and CDR2 is YFSETQ. V was shortened by 0 bases and J by 8 bases, with 15 bases between the two germline ends. This CDR3 comprises 15 residues. CDR3 loop: CASSLAPGLSDEQFF. In DNA, the CDR3 is TGCGCCAGCAGCTTGGCCCCGGGTTTGAGCGATGAGCAGTTCTTC.

The chain links TRBV10-3 to TRBJ2-5; D perhaps matches TRBD2 (6 bases). Germline V gene sequence: CDR1 ENHRY, CDR2 SYGVKD. The CDR3 extends over 13 amino acids. V was trimmed by 11 bases and J by 0 bases, leaving 13 bases between them. This CDR3 reads CAVGSSDQETQYF. The CDR3 nucleotides are TGTGCCGTGGGTTCTAGCGACCAAGAGACCCAGTACTTC.

In its sample, this clonotype was seen many times. The chain joins TRBV6-6 to TRBJ1-2, with D possibly matching TRBD1 (5 bases). Germline CDR1 and CDR2: MNHNY and SVGAGI (reference sequence). V lost 0 bases and J 8 bases, leaving 22 bases between the germline ends. This CDR3 contains 17 residues. CDR3 amino acids: CASSYSMPGQGRKGYTF. CDR3 DNA sequence: TGTGCCAGCAGTTACTCGATGCCAGGGCAGGGTCGAAAGGGCTACACCTTC.

In this sample, this clonotype turned up many times. This sequence joins TRBV5-1 and TRBJ2-1, with no clear D. Trimming stripped 1 base from V and 9 bases from J, with 8 bases between. CDR3 length: 12 residues. The germline V gene has CDR1 SGHRS and CDR2 YFSETQ. CDR3 nucleotide sequence: TGCGCCAGCAGCTTGTTATCTCGTGAGCAGTTCTTC. This translates into CASSLLSREQFF.

The chain carries TRBV10-3 and TRBJ2-7; possibly TRBD2 for D (5 bases). The CDR3 covers 12 residues. Germline V gene sequence: CDR1 ENHRY, CDR2 SYGVKD. V was clipped by 9 bases and J by 0 bases, with 9 bases between them. The CDR3 region is CAISGSSYEQYF. The CDR3 nucleotides read TGTGCCATTTCGGGAAGCTCCTACGAGCAGTACTTC.

This clonotype has ten or more counts. The chain recombines TRBV5-6 with TRBJ2-3; no definite D call. The CDR3 has 15 amino acids. Germline values: CDR1 SGHDT, CDR2 YYEEEE. V dropped 2 bases and J dropped 2 bases, with 12 bases sitting between them. The CDR3: CASSLPTTPTDTQYF. The CDR3 DNA is TGTGCCAGCAGCTTACCGACAACCCCCACAGATACGCAGTATTTT.